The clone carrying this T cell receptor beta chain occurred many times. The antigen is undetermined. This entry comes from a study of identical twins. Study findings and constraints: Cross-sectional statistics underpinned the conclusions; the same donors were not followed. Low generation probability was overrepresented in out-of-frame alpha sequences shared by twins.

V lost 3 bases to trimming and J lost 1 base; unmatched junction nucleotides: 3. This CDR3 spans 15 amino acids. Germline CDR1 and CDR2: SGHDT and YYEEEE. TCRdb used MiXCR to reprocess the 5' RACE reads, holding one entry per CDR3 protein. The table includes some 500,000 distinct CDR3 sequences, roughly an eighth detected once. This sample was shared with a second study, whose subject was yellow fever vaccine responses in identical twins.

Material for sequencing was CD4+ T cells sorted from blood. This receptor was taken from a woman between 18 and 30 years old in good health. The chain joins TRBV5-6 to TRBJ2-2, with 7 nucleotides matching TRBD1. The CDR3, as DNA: TGTGCCAGCAGCTGGGGACAGTTGAACACCGGGGAGCTGTTTTTT. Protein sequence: CASSWGQLNTGELFF.